Each of the 29 T cell receptor beta chains below was sequenced from the same sample in a study of T-cell reconstitution after alpha-beta-depleted transplantation in children. The library targeted TCRbeta and was prepared with unique molecular identifiers. TCRdb re-called the PCR reads with MiXCR, one entry per CDR3 protein. The sample carries about 360,000 distinct CDR3 sequences, 13% recorded once. The sample in question was PBMCs, obtained from the stem cell graft. The source is a human donor who donated a stem cell graft to a child with Fanconi anemia.

The rearrangement links TRBV20-1 to TRBJ2-5; a weak D match, TRBD2 (6 bases). Germline V gene lookup returns CDR1 DFQATT and CDR2 SNEGSKA (reference sequence). V was clipped by 2 bases and J by 5 bases, with 9 bases between them. The CDR3 extends over 12 amino acids. Here the CDR3 reads CSARPAGETQYF. The CDR3 region has the DNA TGCAGTGCTAGACCCGCGGGGGAGACCCAGTACTTC.

The chain links TRBV6-1 to TRBJ1-1; the match to TRBD1 covers 8 bases. The length of the CDR3 is 18 residues. V shed 5 bases, J shed 0 bases, and the junction held 14 bases outside the gene matches. From germline, CDR1 is MNHNS and CDR2 SASEGT. DNA of the CDR3: TGTGCCAGCAGTCCAAGGCCCCCCGGGACAGGTTTGAACACTGAAGCTTTCTTT. Translating it yields CASSPRPPGTGLNTEAFF.

The CDR3 region has the DNA TGTGCCACCAGTGACAGAGCAGACAATGAGCAGTTCTTC. Residues: CATSDRADNEQFF. The V gene is TRBV24-1, the J gene TRBJ2-1; the D is unclear. The CDR3 loop spans 13 amino acids. CDR1 is KGHDR, CDR2 SFDVKD, per germline. The V gene lost 4 bases and the J gene lost 5 bases, with 8 bases spanning the gap.

In its sample, this clonotype was seen many times. This chain joins TRBV5-5 and TRBJ2-7; unclear D gene. The CDR3 is 14 residues long. Deletions cut 0 bases from V and 2 bases from J, with 9 bases between. The germline V gene encodes CDR1 SGHKS and CDR2 YYEKEE (reference sequence). In DNA form, the CDR3 reads TGTGCCAGCAGCTTGGGGCAAACCCCCTACGAGCAGTACGTC. Translated: CASSLGQTPYEQYV.

The J gene is TRBJ2-3, the V gene TRBV15; possibly TRBD2 for D (6 bases). Germline CDR1 reads LNHNV; CDR2 reads YYDKDF (reference sequence). The length of the CDR3 is 15 residues. The V gene lost 8 bases and the J gene lost 0 bases, with 15 bases spanning the gap. The CDR3 DNA sequence: TGTGCCACCGCCTTTAGGCGGGGTAGCACAGATACGCAGTATTTT. This translates into CATAFRRGSTDTQYF.

The chain links TRBV9 to TRBJ2-1, with D tentatively TRBD1 (6 bases). Deletions cut 4 bases from V and 7 bases from J, with 15 bases between. CDR1 is SGDLS, CDR2 YYNGEE, per germline. This CDR3 contains 14 residues. This CDR3 reads CASSLRQAGNEQFF. As DNA, the CDR3 is TGTGCCAGCAGCCTACGACAGGCCGGGAATGAGCAGTTCTTC.

Remarks on this clonotype: A much larger clone differs by one base, so this may be a read error. The chain combines TRBV6-1 with TRBJ2-1; D is unresolved. The CDR3 has 14 residues. The ends were cut back, 6 bases at V and 3 bases at J, with 12 bases in the middle. CDR1 MNHNS and CDR2 SASEGT come from the germline V gene. This CDR3 is CASSPVEDYNEQFF. DNA of the CDR3: TGTGCCAGCAGCCCCGTGGAAGACTACAATGAGCAGTTCTTC.

This clonotype was picked up many times. The CDR3 is CASSGGGFVSNQPQHF. The CDR3 DNA reads TGTGCCAGCAGTGGAGGGGGCTTTGTGAGCAATCAGCCCCAGCATTTT. J is TRBJ1-5 and V is TRBV27; 7 positions agree with TRBD1. J was trimmed by 1 base and V by 5 bases; bases with no gene match: 8. Germline V gene sequence: CDR1 MNHEY, CDR2 SMNVEV (reference sequence). This CDR3 spans 16 amino acids.

This clonotype was counted a few times. The CDR3 DNA sequence: TGTGCCAGCAGCCTTGGTGGGGATGAAAAACTGTTTTTT. It yields the protein CASSLGGDEKLFF. The V and J genes are TRBV6-2 or TRBV6-3 and TRBJ1-4; D is undetermined. Germline lookup yields CDR1 MNHEY and CDR2 SVGEGT. The CDR3 extends over 13 amino acids. Trimming removed 6 bases from V and 6 bases from J, with 11 bases in between.

For the CDR3, the DNA is TGCAGTGCAGAACAGGGGAACTATGGCTACACCTTC. Translating it yields CSAEQGNYGYTF. The V call is TRBV20-1, the J call TRBJ1-2; TRBD1 aligns across 7 bases. Germline V gene lookup returns CDR1 DFQATT and CDR2 SNEGSKA (reference sequence). The ends lost 6 bases at V and 2 bases at J; junction bases unmatched: 3. This CDR3 contains 12 residues.

At least ten counts were recorded for this clonotype. The DNA of the CDR3 is TGTGCCAGCAGCGATGGGGATGTAGGCACAGATACGCAGTATTTT. Protein: CASSDGDVGTDTQYF. The J gene is TRBJ2-3, the V gene TRBV7-8; D uncertain. Between the trimmed V and J ends, which lost 5 bases and 1 base, there was a span of 13 bases. Germline V lookup: CDR1 SGHVS, CDR2 FQNEAQ. The CDR3 covers 15 residues.

In this sample, this clonotype turned up many times. The chain is built from TRBV6-2 or TRBV6-3 and TRBJ2-3; D remains unclear. The CDR3 contains 12 residues. Deletions cut 1 base from V and 7 bases from J, with 6 bases between. CDR1 is MNHEY, CDR2 SVGEGT, per germline. The CDR3 DNA follows: TGTGCCAGCAGTTACTTGGGCTATACGCAGTATTTT. This sequence encodes CASSYLGYTQYF.

The CDR3 protein is CASSNRGRGEKLFF. CDR3 in DNA: TGTGCCAGCAGTAACAGGGGGCGCGGGGAAAAACTGTTTTTT. The J gene is TRBJ1-4, the V gene TRBV6-5; 9 positions match TRBD1. The V segment lost 5 bases and the J segment 8 bases; nucleotides outside the gene matches: 6. This CDR3 has 14 residues. Germline V lookup: CDR1 MNHEY, CDR2 SVGAGI.

This clonotype has a count of ten or more. The J gene is TRBJ1-1, the V gene TRBV29-1; the D gene is possibly TRBD1 (6 bases). V lost 3 bases and J lost 4, with 18 bases in between. The germline CDR1 and CDR2 sequences are SQVTM and ANQGSEA. This CDR3 comprises 15 residues. CDR3 amino acids: CSVDGEGGAGTEAFF. The CDR3, as DNA: TGCAGCGTTGATGGGGAAGGGGGAGCGGGCACTGAAGCTTTCTTT.

This clonotype was found many times. The rearrangement joins TRBV21-1 to TRBJ2-2; the D call in the table, TRBD1, was not verified against the DNA. TRBV21-1 counts as a pseudogene. The CDR3 length is 16 residues. The CDR3 loop reads CASSAQGGLYTGELFF. The CDR3 DNA follows: TGTGCCAGCAGCGCTCAAGGGGGACTTTACACCGGGGAGCTGTTTTTT.

This clonotype was seen a handful of times. The chain couples TRBV5-1 to TRBJ2-6, with 7 bases aligning to TRBD1. This CDR3 is 16 amino acids long. Germline CDR1 and CDR2: SGHRS and YFSETQ. The J segment lost 0 bases and the V segment lost 8 bases, leaving 8 bases of the junction unmatched. The chain's CDR3 is CASSTGQPSGANVLTF. The DNA for the CDR3 is TGCGCCAGTTCGACAGGGCAACCCTCTGGGGCCAACGTCCTGACTTTC.

There are a few counts of this clonotype. The chain carries TRBV4-2 and TRBJ1-5, with a possible D match to TRBD1 (6 bases). V dropped 4 bases and J dropped 5 bases, with 18 bases sitting between them. Germline V gene data show CDR1 as LGHNA and CDR2 as YNFKEQ. This CDR3 region has 16 residues. The CDR3 bases are TGTGCCAGCAGCCCCCGGAGCAAGGGGGTGCATCAGCCCCAGCATTTT. It codes for CASSPRSKGVHQPQHF.

This clonotype was seen at least ten times. The rearrangement uses TRBV27 and TRBJ1-1; no firm D call. The length of the CDR3 is 13 residues. Germline V gene data show CDR1 as MNHEY and CDR2 as SMNVEV (reference sequence). The V gene lost 8 bases and the J gene lost 5 bases, with 15 bases spanning the gap. The CDR3 DNA reads as TGTGCCAGCGGTGTTGGGAGTGGGACTGAAGCTTTCTTT. Translating gives CASGVGSGTEAFF.

This clonotype came up many times. The chain carries TRBV6-5 and TRBJ2-2; no firm D call. The length of the CDR3 is 15 residues. Deletions cut 6 bases from V and 0 bases from J, with 11 bases between. Germline V gives CDR1 MNHEY, CDR2 SVGAGI. CDR3 sequence reads: CASSPTRANTGELFF. For the CDR3, the DNA is TGTGCCAGCAGCCCCACCAGAGCGAACACCGGGGAGCTGTTTTTT.

This clonotype was detected many times. J is TRBJ1-5 and V is TRBV3-1; D is unclear. The CDR3 sequence is 14 residues long. Trimming took off 6 bases at V and 0 bases at J, with 9 bases between the two ends. The V gene's germline CDR1 is LGHDT and CDR2 YNNKEL (reference sequence). The CDR3 coding sequence is TGTGCCAGCAGGGCAGGAAATAGCAATCAGCCCCAGCATTTT. It encodes CASRAGNSNQPQHF.

In its sample, this clonotype was seen a few times. This chain uses TRBV18 with TRBJ1-2; D remains unclear. Trimming shortened V by 3 bases and J by 8 bases, and 19 bases separated the two germline ends. Germline CDR1 is KGHSH and CDR2 is LQKENI. The CDR3 sequence is 15 residues long. The CDR3 nucleotides are TGTGCCAGCTCACCGAGCCTGCCCCCCGAGGAGGGCTACACCTTC. It translates to CASSPSLPPEEGYTF.

This clonotype was counted only a few times. V usage is TRBV12-3 or TRBV12-4 and J usage is TRBJ2-3; D uncertain. CDR3 length equals 15 residues. The germline V and J ends were trimmed by 4 bases and 6 bases, with 17 bases remaining between them. The CDR3 region is CASSSWRPSTDTQYF. CDR3 bases: TGTGCCAGCAGTTCCTGGCGTCCTAGTACGGATACGCAGTATTTT.

The sample holds a few counts of this clonotype. This CDR3 is CASSLGAVNQPQHF. The CDR3 DNA sequence: TGTGCCAGCAGTTTAGGGGCAGTAAATCAGCCCCAGCATTTT. The V and J genes are TRBV28 and TRBJ1-5; D perhaps matches TRBD1 (5 bases). Looked up from germline, CDR1 is MDHEN and CDR2 is SYDVKM. This CDR3 has 14 residues. Trimming took off 2 bases at V and 4 bases at J, with 9 bases between the two ends.

The V gene is TRBV6-2 or TRBV6-3, the J gene TRBJ1-3; 11 bases are a match to TRBD1. The CDR3 has 16 amino acids. J was trimmed by 2 bases and V by 0 bases; bases with no gene match: 0. In germline, CDR1 is MNHEY, CDR2 SVGEGT. In DNA, the CDR3 is TGTGCCAGCAGTTACTCGGACAGGGGGCCTGGAAACACCATATATTTT. Translation gives CASSYSDRGPGNTIYF.

The CDR3 here is CASGTGFYEQYF. The CDR3 DNA reads as TGTGCTAGTGGTACAGGGTTCTACGAGCAGTACTTC. The chain uses TRBV12-5 and TRBJ2-7; the D gene is possibly TRBD1 (6 bases). This CDR3 region has 12 residues. The germline V gene has CDR1 LGHNT and CDR2 FRNRAP. V lost 5 bases and J lost 3, with 8 bases in between.

The rearrangement joins TRBV25-1 to TRBJ1-4; D gene uncertain. The V end lost 1 base, the J end lost 5 bases, and 14 bases lay between the germline ends. This CDR3 has 16 residues. Germline CDR1 is MGHDK and CDR2 is SYGVNS. For the CDR3, the DNA is TGTGCCAGCAGTGAATCCGCGACAACTTCGAATGAAAAACTGTTTTTT. Encoded protein: CASSESATTSNEKLFF.

CDR3: CASSLITTEAFF. In DNA form, the CDR3 reads TGTGCCAGCAGCTTAATAACAACTGAAGCTTTCTTT. The chain combines TRBV11-2 with TRBJ1-1; D uncertain. CDR3 size: 12 residues. Looked up from germline, CDR1 is SGHAT and CDR2 is FQNNGV. Trimming removed 2 bases at V and 5 bases at J, with 6 bases between.

The rearrangement uses TRBV20-1 and TRBJ2-5; 8 bases map to TRBD2. V dropped 0 bases and J dropped 5; count of bases not matched to a gene: 5. Germline CDR1 reads DFQATT; CDR2 reads SNEGSKA (reference sequence). The CDR3 is 14 residues long. In nucleotides, the CDR3 is TGCAGTGCTAGAGATCCAGCGGGGGATGAGACCCAGTACTTC. Protein: CSARDPAGDETQYF.

This clonotype was observed a single time. Just one base apart from a much larger clone, this may be a read error. No conserved phenylalanine or tryptophan ends this CDR3, so it is likely a read error. The V call is TRBV24-1, the J call TRBJ2-1; perhaps TRBD2 as D (6 bases). The CDR3 length is 14 residues. Deletions cut 2 bases from V and 8 bases from J, with 12 bases between. Germline CDR1 is KGHDR and CDR2 is SFDVKD. Here the CDR3 reads CATSDSPGEDEQFC. The DNA for the CDR3 is TGTGCCACCAGTGATTCCCCGGGGGAGGATGAGCAGTTCTGC.